This T cell receptor (beta chain) came from a study of Graves' ophthalmopathy and Graves' hyperthyroidism. Study at large: Upon initial diagnosis and before any treatment, peripheral blood was collected.

CDR3 length: 15 amino acids. Looked up from germline, CDR1 is SGDLS and CDR2 is YYNGEE. V was trimmed by 0 bases and J by 5 bases, leaving 14 bases between them. General observations from the study: Most thyroid-expanded clonotypes exceeding 0.001 frequency were also found in blood.

Regarding this clonotype: The target antigen is unknown.

Transcripts of RNA were the source for amplifying TCR beta CDR3 regions. A first-round RT-PCR used HTBI primers, followed by a second-round multiplex PCR. TCRdb re-derived calls from the multiplex PCR reads in MiXCR, one entry per CDR3 protein. The sample lists 230,000 or so distinct CDR3 sequences; about 46% were seen once. Certain patients were not enrolled. These were patients with other autoimmune diseases, uncontrolled infections, pregnancy or lactation. Sequencing input: peripheral blood. The chain carries TRBV9 and TRBJ2-5; D is perhaps TRBD2 (6 bases). This TCR derives from an adult man with Graves' ophthalmopathy. CDR3 region: CASSVDRFGGETQYF. Written as DNA, the CDR3 is TGTGCCAGCAGCGTAGACAGGTTTGGAGGGGAGACCCAGTACTTC.